One and the same sample provided the 29 T cell receptor beta chains below, sequenced in a study of blood T cell repertoires in COVID-19. Assay used: immunoSEQ multiplex PCR; TCRdb lists only in-frame clones, some missing. Of approximately 330,000 clones listed, over 75% were seen once; the top ten hold roughly 4%. The sample was peripheral blood. The source of these receptors is a woman between 45 and 60 years old with active or convalescent COVID-19.

This clone was counted a single time. The chain couples TRBV5-1 to TRBJ2-7; the D is unclear. CDR1 is SGHRS and CDR2 is YFSETQ in the germline V gene. This CDR3 region has 12 residues. The ends were cut back, 0 bases at V and 5 bases at J, with 6 bases in the middle. In nucleotides, the CDR3 is TGCGCCAGCAGCTTGGGCCCTAACGAGCAGTACTTC. Translating it yields CASSLGPNEQYF.

The chain is built from TRBV7-8 and TRBJ2-1, with TRBD2 identical over 9 bases. In germline, CDR1 is SGHVS, CDR2 FQNEAQ. With 4 bases clipped from V and 9 bases from J, the junction kept 10 bases outside the gene matches. This CDR3 region has 15 residues. This chain's CDR3 is CASSYRGGAYGEQFF. CDR3 nucleotides: TGTGCCAGCAGCTATCGCGGGGGGGCCTATGGTGAGCAGTTCTTC.

This sequence joins TRBV19 and TRBJ1-1; no reliable D call. The V and J ends lost 1 base and 1 base respectively, with 7 bases between them. This CDR3 is built from 14 residues. Germline CDR1 is LNHDA and CDR2 is SQIVND (reference sequence). CDR3 sequence reads: CASSIAVRNTEAFF. The CDR3 nucleotides read TGTGCCAGTAGTATAGCGGTACGGAACACTGAAGCTTTCTTT.

The chain joins TRBV19 to TRBJ2-1; 9 bases fit TRBD2. V was clipped by 5 bases and J by 6 bases; unmatched bases: 5. The CDR3 runs to 14 residues. In germline, CDR1 is LNHDA, CDR2 SQIVND (reference sequence). CDR3 in amino acids: CASSLAGNLNEQFF. CDR3 nucleotide sequence: TGTGCCAGTAGTCTAGCGGGGAACCTCAATGAGCAGTTCTTC.

A single count supports this clone. This chain joins TRBV20-1 and TRBJ1-1; D is undetermined. Germline CDR1 and CDR2: DFQATT and SNEGSKA (reference sequence). This CDR3 has 9 residues. V was shortened by 8 bases and J by 5 bases, with 6 bases between the two germline ends. The CDR3: CSTGTEAFF. CDR3 bases: TGCAGTACCGGTACTGAAGCTTTCTTT.

V and J are TRBV6-5 and TRBJ1-5; D perhaps matches TRBD1 (5 bases). V shed 0 bases and J shed 3 bases, with 6 bases lying between them. CDR3 size: 14 residues. Germline CDR1 reads MNHEY; CDR2 reads SVGAGI. The CDR3, as DNA: TGTGCCAGCAGTTACTCAGGGGCCAATCAGCCCCAGCATTTT. Amino acids: CASSYSGANQPQHF.

The V and J genes are TRBV7-2 and TRBJ2-3, with D tentatively TRBD2 (6 bases). V lost 4 bases and J lost 1, with 15 bases in between. The CDR3 sequence is 16 residues long. The germline gives CDR1 SGHTA, CDR2 FQGNSA. Written as DNA, the CDR3 is TGTGCCAGCAGCTACCAGGGACTCCTTGGCACAGATACGCAGTATTTT. Amino acid sequence: CASSYQGLLGTDTQYF.

The V gene is TRBV5-5, the J gene TRBJ2-1, with D perhaps TRBD2 (5 bases). The V end lost 0 bases, the J end lost 9 bases, and 13 bases lay between the germline ends. CDR1 and CDR2 (germline): SGHKS, YYEKEE (reference sequence). The CDR3 runs to 14 residues. Here the CDR3 reads CASSLVASNSEQFF. CDR3 bases: TGTGCCAGCAGCTTGGTCGCTAGCAACAGTGAGCAGTTCTTC.

This clone showed up just once. The chain combines TRBV5-1 with TRBJ2-1; 7 nucleotides agree with TRBD2. In germline, CDR1 is SGHRS, CDR2 YFSETQ. CDR3 length: 15 residues. Trimming took 1 base from V and 4 from J; bases not matched to a gene: 5. The CDR3: CASSLSGAGYNEQFF. Written as DNA, the CDR3 is TGCGCCAGCAGCTTGTCCGGAGCGGGGTACAATGAGCAGTTCTTC.

V and J are TRBV15 and TRBJ2-7; D gene uncertain. V was pared by 3 bases and J by 6 bases, with 12 bases between. The length of the CDR3 is 13 residues. Germline CDR1 and CDR2: LNHNV and YYDKDF (reference sequence). CDR3 in amino acids: CATSSPARSEQYF. The CDR3 nucleotides read TGTGCCACCAGCAGCCCGGCGAGGAGCGAGCAGTACTTC.

The chain recombines TRBV28 with TRBJ2-1, with D hard to call. V gave up 7 bases and J gave up 0 bases, with 10 bases separating them. The CDR3 spans 14 residues. CDR1 is MDHEN, CDR2 SYDVKM, per germline. The CDR3, as DNA: TGTGCCAGCACCTTGGCTAGCTCCTACAATGAGCAGTTCTTC. Translating it yields CASTLASSYNEQFF. The full variable domain, with the rest looked up from reference TRBV28 and TRBJ2-1, is DVKVTQSSRYLVKRTGEKVFLECVQDMDHENMFWYRQDPGLGLRLIYFSYDVKMKEKGDIPEGYSVSREKKERFSLILESASTNQTSMYLCASTLASSYNEQFFGPGTRLTVL.

J is TRBJ2-6 and V is TRBV24-1; D remains ambiguous. V lost 5 bases, J lost 3 bases, and 7 bases lay in between. The CDR3 totals 14 residues. The germline CDR1 and CDR2 sequences are KGHDR and SFDVKD. CDR3 loop: CATSVGSGANVLTF. CDR3 coding DNA: TGTGCCACCAGTGTGGGCAGTGGGGCCAACGTCCTGACTTTC.

The chain joins TRBV25-1 to TRBJ1-2; 7 nucleotides match TRBD1. The CDR3 loop spans 16 amino acids. The junction had 9 bases not matched to a gene; V was cut back by 1 base and J by 4 bases. The germline V gene has CDR1 MGHDK and CDR2 SYGVNS. The CDR3, as DNA: TGTGCCAGCAGTGAATCTGGGACAGATTCATTCTATGGCTACACCTTC. Its protein product is CASSESGTDSFYGYTF.

The rearrangement uses TRBV7-9 and TRBJ1-2; a weak D match, TRBD1 (5 bases). Germline CDR1 is SEHNR and CDR2 is FQNEAQ (reference sequence). CDR3 size: 13 residues. Between the trimmed V and J ends, which lost 5 bases and 4 bases, there was a span of 11 bases. This CDR3 is CASSAQDRYGYTF. The CDR3 region has the DNA TGTGCCAGCAGCGCACAGGATCGCTATGGCTACACCTTC.

The chain combines TRBV10-3 with TRBJ1-2; perhaps TRBD1 as D (6 bases). Per germline, CDR1 ENHRY and CDR2 SYGVKD. V was pared by 6 bases and J by 1 base, with 12 bases between. This CDR3 region has 14 residues. CDR3 amino acids: CAIRDSIINYGYTF. CDR3 bases: TGTGCCATCAGGGACAGCATCATTAACTATGGCTACACCTTC.

The J gene is TRBJ1-6, the V gene TRBV3-1 (or the pseudogene TRBV3-2); D uncertain. The CDR3 consists of 14 residues. Trimming took off 1 base at V and 7 bases at J, with 8 bases between the two ends. Germline V gene data show CDR1 as LGHDT and CDR2 as YNNKEL (reference sequence). DNA of the CDR3: TGTGCCAGCAGCCAAGTGTACGGGAATTCACCCCTCCACTTT. This encodes CASSQVYGNSPLHF.

V is TRBV7-8 and J is TRBJ2-5; the match to TRBD2 covers 7 bases. Germline CDR1 is SGHVS and CDR2 is FQNEAQ. This CDR3 spans 14 amino acids. V lost 5 bases, J lost 5 bases, and 8 bases stayed unmatched. The DNA of the CDR3 is TGTGCCAGCAGCCGGAGCGGGAATGGGGAGACCCAGTACTTC. It translates to CASSRSGNGETQYF.

The chain uses TRBV4-3 and TRBJ1-6; D not certain. V shed 1 base and J shed 1 base, with 17 bases lying between them. The CDR3 runs 19 residues. Germline CDR1 is LGHNA and CDR2 is YSLEER. The CDR3 DNA sequence: TGCGCCAGCAGCCAAGTCGGGAGTGGGCTGGGATCCTATAATTCACCCCTCCACTTT. This sequence encodes CASSQVGSGLGSYNSPLHF.

The CDR3 is CSGGRTDSTDTQYF. CDR3 coding DNA: TGCAGCGGCGGACGGACTGACAGCACAGATACGCAGTATTTT. The chain joins TRBV29-1 to TRBJ2-3, with a weak D call TRBD2 (5 bases). Germline V gives CDR1 SQVTM, CDR2 ANQGSEA. The V gene lost 7 bases and the J gene lost 0 bases, with 14 bases spanning the gap. The CDR3 contains 14 residues.

The V gene is TRBV12-3 or TRBV12-4, the J gene TRBJ1-2; no reliable D call. Trimming cost V 4 bases and J 10 bases, with 13 bases left between them. The CDR3 is 12 amino acids. CDR3 in DNA: TGTGCCAGCAGTTCAAGTCCAAGCTACTACACCTTC. Amino acids: CASSSSPSYYTF.

This chain connects TRBV5-1 to TRBJ1-4; D uncertain. Germline V gene sequence: CDR1 SGHRS, CDR2 YFSETQ. Trimming stripped 2 bases from V and 3 bases from J, with 8 bases between. CDR3 length: 14 residues. CDR3 DNA sequence: TGCGCCAGCAGCTTACAATCAGCTAATGAAAAACTGTTTTTT. Translated: CASSLQSANEKLFF. Combining the CDR3 with reference TRBV5-1 and TRBJ1-4 gives the whole variable domain KAGVTQTPRYLIKTRGQQVTLSCSPISGHRSVSWYQQTPGQGLQFLFEYFSETQRNKGNFPGRFSGRQFSNSRSEMNVSTLELGDSALYLCASSLQSANEKLFFGSGTQLSVL.

The chain uses TRBV30 and TRBJ1-1; no definite D call. Germline CDR1 reads GTSNPN; CDR2 reads SVGIG (reference sequence). Trimming left V 0 bases short and J 3 bases short, with 8 bases between. The CDR3 is made up of 13 amino acids. CDR3: CAWSVRGDTEAFF. CDR3 nucleotides: TGTGCCTGGAGTGTTCGGGGAGACACTGAAGCTTTCTTT.

The rearrangement joins TRBV11-1 to TRBJ2-7; D possibly corresponds to TRBD1 (6 bases). The germline gives CDR1 SGHAT, CDR2 FQDESV (reference sequence). The CDR3 extends over 14 amino acids. Trimming cost V 6 bases and J 5 bases, with 17 bases left between them. The CDR3 DNA follows: TGTGCCAGCAGTCCCGACAGGTGGGCCGACGAGCAGTACTTC. Translation gives CASSPDRWADEQYF. Combining the CDR3 with reference TRBV11-1 and TRBJ2-7 gives the whole variable domain EAEVAQSPRYKITEKSQAVAFWCDPISGHATLYWYRQILGQGPELLVQFQDESVVDDSQLPKDRFSAERLKGVDSTLKIQPAELGDSAMYLCASSPDRWADEQYFGPGTRLTVT.

The V call is TRBV9, the J call TRBJ2-2; tentative D call: TRBD1 (6 bases). Germline V gene data show CDR1 as SGDLS and CDR2 as YYNGEE. V shed 3 bases and J shed 1 base, with 16 bases lying between them. The CDR3 runs 17 residues. The CDR3 nucleotides are TGTGCCAGCAGCGGACACAGGGAACACTTGAACACCGGGGAGCTGTTTTTT. It specifies CASSGHREHLNTGELFF.

The chain has TRBV25-1 and TRBJ2-2, with TRBD2 matching 7 bases. Germline CDR1 reads MGHDK; CDR2 reads SYGVNS. The CDR3 is made up of 15 amino acids. Unmatched junction bases numbered 9, after V lost 4 bases and J lost 7 bases. The CDR3 loop is CASSVGAGVFGELFF. The CDR3 bases are TGTGCCAGCAGTGTAGGGGCGGGAGTATTCGGGGAGCTGTTTTTT.

The chain recombines TRBV7-2 with TRBJ1-1; possibly TRBD1 for D (5 bases). Germline V gene data show CDR1 as SGHTA and CDR2 as FQGNSA. The CDR3 runs 15 residues. The V and J ends lost 1 base and 4 bases respectively, with 13 bases between them. CDR3 in DNA: TGTGCCAGCAGCTTAGGGGGCGCGTTCGGCACTGAAGCTTTCTTT. Translating it yields CASSLGGAFGTEAFF. Using reference TRBV7-2 and TRBJ1-1 for the parts outside the CDR3, the full variable domain is GAGVSQSPSNKVTEKGKDVELRCDPISGHTALYWYRQSLGQGLEFLIYFQGNSAPDKSGLPSDRFSAERTGGSVSTLTIQRTQQEDSAVYLCASSLGGAFGTEAFFGQGTRLTVV.

V and J are TRBV5-4 and TRBJ1-2; no clear D. The CDR3 is 15 residues long. V was cut by 5 bases and J by 6 bases, with 20 bases left in between. The germline gives CDR1 SGHNT, CDR2 YYREEE (reference sequence). The CDR3 nucleotides are TGTGCCAGCAGTTACACAGTGGCTGGAAATGATGGCTACACCTTC. This sequence encodes CASSYTVAGNDGYTF.

This chain uses TRBV6-5 with TRBJ1-1; D may be TRBD1 (6 bases). V shed 7 bases and J shed 0 bases, with 12 bases lying between them. In germline, CDR1 is MNHEY, CDR2 SVGAGI. This CDR3 has 14 amino acids. CDR3 in amino acids: CASKRGQMNTEAFF. In nucleotides, the CDR3 is TGTGCCAGCAAGAGAGGACAGATGAACACTGAAGCTTTCTTT.

The chain uses TRBV20-1 and TRBJ2-1; D is possibly TRBD2 (5 bases). The germline V gene has CDR1 DFQATT and CDR2 SNEGSKA (reference sequence). The V end was cut by 3 bases, the J end by 5 bases, with 5 bases between. The CDR3 is 11 residues long. CDR3 protein: CSASGDNEQFF. The CDR3 nucleotides are TGCAGTGCTAGCGGGGACAATGAGCAGTTCTTC.